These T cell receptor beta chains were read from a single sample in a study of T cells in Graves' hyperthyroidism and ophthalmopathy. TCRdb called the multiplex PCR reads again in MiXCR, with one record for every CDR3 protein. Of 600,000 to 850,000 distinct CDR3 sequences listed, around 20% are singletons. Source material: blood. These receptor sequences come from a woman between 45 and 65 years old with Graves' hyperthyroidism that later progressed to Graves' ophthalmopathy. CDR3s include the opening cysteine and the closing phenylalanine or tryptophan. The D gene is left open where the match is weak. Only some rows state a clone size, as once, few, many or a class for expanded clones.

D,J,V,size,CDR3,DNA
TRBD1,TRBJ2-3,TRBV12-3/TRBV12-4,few,CASSLEGTGPDTQYF,TGTGCCAGCAGTTTAGAGGGGACAGGGCCAGATACGCAGTATTTT
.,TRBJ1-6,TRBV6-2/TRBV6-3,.,CASRPWGKDNSPLHF,TGTGCCAGCAGGCCCTGGGGTAAAGATAATTCACCCCTCCACTTT
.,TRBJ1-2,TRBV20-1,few,CSAREVKRTVLYGYTF,TGCAGTGCTAGAGAGGTGAAGCGGACAGTACTCTATGGCTACACCTTC
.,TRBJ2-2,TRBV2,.,CASTGIFNTGELFF,TGTGCCAGCACGGGGATCTTTAACACCGGGGAGCTGTTTTTT
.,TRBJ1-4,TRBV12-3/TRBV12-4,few,CASSRRRQDSTNEKLFF,TGTGCCAGCAGTCGAAGAAGGCAGGACTCAACTAATGAAAAACTGTTTTTT
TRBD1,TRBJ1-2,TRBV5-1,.,CASSSGTGGLLDYGYTF,TGCGCCAGCAGCTCCGGGACAGGGGGCTTGTTGGACTATGGCTACACCTTC
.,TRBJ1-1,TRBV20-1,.,CSARDIGGRTEAFF,TGCAGTGCTAGAGATATTGGGGGCCGAACTGAAGCTTTCTTT
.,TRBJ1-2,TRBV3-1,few,CASSQDLIGFNYGYTF,TGTGCCAGCAGCCAAGATCTAATAGGGTTTAACTATGGCTACACCTTC
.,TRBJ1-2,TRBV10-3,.,CAISERQYGYTF,TGTGCCATCAGTGAGCGCCAGTATGGCTACACCTTC
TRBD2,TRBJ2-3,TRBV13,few,CASSLEGGLATDTQYF,TGTGCCAGCAGCTTGGAAGGGGGACTAGCGACAGATACGCAGTATTTT
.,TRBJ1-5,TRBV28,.,CASSLQGENQPQHF,TGTGCCAGCAGTCTACAGGGAGAGAATCAGCCCCAGCATTTT
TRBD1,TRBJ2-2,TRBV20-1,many,CSASGQGAGTGELFF,TGCAGTGCTAGCGGGCAGGGGGCGGGGACCGGGGAGCTGTTTTTT
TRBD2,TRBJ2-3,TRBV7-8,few,CASSSTSGGAFSTDTQYF,TGTGCCAGCAGCTCGACTAGCGGGGGGGCTTTCTCCACAGATACGCAGTATTTT
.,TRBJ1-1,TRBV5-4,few,CASSASRGDTEAFF,TGTGCCAGCAGCGCCTCCAGGGGCGACACTGAAGCTTTCTTT
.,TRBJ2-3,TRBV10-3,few,CAISEPLDTQYF,TGTGCCATCAGTGAGCCACTCGATACGCAGTATTTT
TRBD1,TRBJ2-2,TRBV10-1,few,CASSESTGGTGELFF,TGCGCCAGCAGTGAGTCGACAGGGGGTACCGGGGAGCTGTTTTTT
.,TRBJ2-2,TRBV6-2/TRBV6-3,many,CASNRIANTGELFF,TGTGCCAGCAACCGAATCGCGAACACCGGGGAGCTGTTTTTT
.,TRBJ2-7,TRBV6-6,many,CASSYSLDRQSYEQYF,TGTGCCAGCAGTTACTCGCTAGACAGGCAATCTTACGAGCAGTACTTC